Presented here are 9 T cell receptor beta chains from one specimen sequenced in a study of shared clonotypes between healthy human individuals. Naive CD8 cells lacked CD45RO, underwent positive selection for CCR7 and left out terminally differentiated effector memory CD45RA+ cells. The assay was immunoSEQ multiplex PCR, and TCRdb's table has in-frame clones only and misses some. The table lists around 2.1 million clones, just over 90% of them singletons, with 1.7% in the top ten. Source material: naive CD8+ T cells from PBMCs. The receptors here all came from a man aged 18 to 35 in good health. Some clones in this sample may be carry-over from other donors' samples.

The chain joins TRBV7-2 to TRBJ1-5, with D uncertain. The germline V gene encodes CDR1 SGHTA and CDR2 FQGNSA. The V end was cut by 2 bases, the J end by 4 bases, with 9 bases between. There are 14 residues in the CDR3. The CDR3 coding sequence is TGTGCCAGCAGCTTAATGGGGAAGAATCAGCCCCAGCATTTT. It yields the protein CASSLMGKNQPQHF.

This clone was seen a single time. The chain employs TRBV13 and TRBJ2-5; D may be TRBD2 (6 bases). The germline CDR1 and CDR2 sequences are PRHDT and FYEKMQ (reference sequence). The ends were cut back, 5 bases at V and 1 base at J, with 8 bases in the middle. This CDR3 has 13 amino acids. The CDR3 bases are TGTGCCAGCAGCGGGACTGTCCAAGAGACCCAGTACTTC. It specifies CASSGTVQETQYF.

The chain employs TRBV4-1 and TRBJ2-3; maybe TRBD2 (5 bases). The CDR3 has 15 amino acids. The germline V gene encodes CDR1 MGHRA and CDR2 YSYEKL. Trimming cost V 4 bases and J 6 bases, with 17 bases left between them. Here the CDR3 reads CASSLDSQRGDTQYF. The CDR3 DNA is TGCGCCAGCAGCCTGGACTCCCAGCGAGGGGATACGCAGTATTTT.

This clone has only one observation. The V and J genes are TRBV27 and TRBJ1-2, with D possibly being TRBD1 (5 bases). Between the trimmed V and J ends, which lost 0 bases and 6 bases, there was a span of 14 bases. The CDR3 is 15 amino acids. Germline V gene data show CDR1 as MNHEY and CDR2 as SMNVEV (reference sequence). The CDR3 loop reads CASSLSTTAWNGYTF. The CDR3 DNA reads as TGTGCCAGCAGTTTATCGACGACAGCATGGAATGGCTACACCTTC.

The rearrangement joins TRBV28 to TRBJ2-7; 8 nucleotides align to TRBD2. The germline V gene encodes CDR1 MDHEN and CDR2 SYDVKM. V dropped 7 bases and J dropped 7; count of bases not matched to a gene: 15. The CDR3 consists of 15 residues. The CDR3 nucleotides read TGTGCCAGCACCCCGGGGGGGGAGGGATCTTGGGAGCAGTACTTC. Translated: CASTPGGEGSWEQYF.

V and J are TRBV4-3 and TRBJ1-1, with TRBD1 matching 9 bases. This CDR3 has 16 residues. J was trimmed by 7 bases and V by 1 base; bases with no gene match: 10. Germline lookup yields CDR1 LGHNA and CDR2 YSLEER. CDR3 nucleotide sequence: TGCGCCAGCAGCCAAGTCCGAATTGGGACAGGGATTGAAGCTTTCTTT. The encoded protein is CASSQVRIGTGIEAFF.

This sequence joins TRBV11-2 and TRBJ2-1, with 9 bases fitting TRBD2. V shed 1 base and J 7 bases; nucleotides not matched to a gene: 5. The germline gives CDR1 SGHAT, CDR2 FQNNGV. The CDR3 runs 15 residues. CDR3 in amino acids: CASSLVRREGNEQFF. Written as DNA, the CDR3 is TGTGCCAGCAGCTTAGTGCGGCGGGAGGGTAATGAGCAGTTCTTC.

This clone showed up just a few times. V is TRBV27 and J is TRBJ1-2, with D possibly being TRBD1 (5 bases). The CDR3 length is 11 residues. The germline V gene encodes CDR1 MNHEY and CDR2 SMNVEV (reference sequence). With 3 bases removed from V and 7 bases from J, the gap between germline ends came to 6 bases. As DNA, the CDR3 is TGTGCCAGCAGTTTCCAGGGTGGCTACACCTTC. Its translation: CASSFQGGYTF.

This chain uses TRBV10-3 with TRBJ2-4; 7 bases match TRBD1. CDR1 is ENHRY, CDR2 SYGVKD, per germline. The CDR3 consists of 15 residues. Trimming at V came to 5 bases and at J to 3 bases, leaving 7 bases not matched to a gene. CDR3 sequence (DNA): TGTGCCATCAGTAGACAGGGCGAGGGCAAAAACATTCAGTACTTC. Translation gives CAISRQGEGKNIQYF.